This T cell receptor (beta chain) comes out of a study of response to subunit inactivated influenza vaccine. TCRdb analysed the RT-PCR reads with MiXCR anew, one entry per CDR3 protein. The data contain around 250,000 distinct CDR3 sequences, roughly an eighth of them singletons. The CDR3 is 15 amino acids. V lost 6 bases to trimming and J lost 5 bases, with 18 bases between them. This clonotype was found many times. The sequences come from non-naive T cells sorted from PBMCs, collected roughly 2 weeks before vaccination. The chain carries TRBV12-3 or TRBV12-4 and TRBJ2-3; D not resolved. The source is a man aged 45-65 years who received an inactivated influenza vaccine. Here the CDR3 reads CASSFFGRAEDTQYF. For the CDR3, the DNA is TGTGCCAGCAGCTTCTTCGGGCGCGCAGAAGATACGCAGTATTTT.